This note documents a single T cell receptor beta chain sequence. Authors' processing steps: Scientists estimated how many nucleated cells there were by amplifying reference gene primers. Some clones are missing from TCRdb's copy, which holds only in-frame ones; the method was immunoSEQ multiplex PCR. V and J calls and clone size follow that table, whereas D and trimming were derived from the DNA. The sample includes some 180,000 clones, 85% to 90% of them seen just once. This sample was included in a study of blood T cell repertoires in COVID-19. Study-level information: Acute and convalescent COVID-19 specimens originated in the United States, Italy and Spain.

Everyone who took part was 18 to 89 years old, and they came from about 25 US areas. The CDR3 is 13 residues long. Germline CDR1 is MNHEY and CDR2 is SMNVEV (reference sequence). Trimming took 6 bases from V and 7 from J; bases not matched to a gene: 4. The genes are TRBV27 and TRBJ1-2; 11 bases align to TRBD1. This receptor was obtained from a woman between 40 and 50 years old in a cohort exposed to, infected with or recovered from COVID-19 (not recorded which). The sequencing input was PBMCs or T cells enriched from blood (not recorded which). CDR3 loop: CASSRTGGFGYTF. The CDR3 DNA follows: TGTGCCAGCAGCCGGACAGGGGGCTTTGGCTACACCTTC.